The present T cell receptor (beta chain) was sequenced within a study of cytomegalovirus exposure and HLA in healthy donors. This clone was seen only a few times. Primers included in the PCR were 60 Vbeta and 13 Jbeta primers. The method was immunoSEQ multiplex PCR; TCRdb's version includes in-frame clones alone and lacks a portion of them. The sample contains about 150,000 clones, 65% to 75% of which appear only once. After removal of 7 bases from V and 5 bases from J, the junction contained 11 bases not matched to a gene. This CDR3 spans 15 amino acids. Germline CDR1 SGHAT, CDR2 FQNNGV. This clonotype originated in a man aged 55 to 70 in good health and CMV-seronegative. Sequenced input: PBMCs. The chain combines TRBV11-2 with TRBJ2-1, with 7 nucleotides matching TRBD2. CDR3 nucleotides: TGTGCCAGCAACGGGGGGATCGCCCCGAACAATGAGCAGTTCTTC. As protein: CASNGGIAPNNEQFF. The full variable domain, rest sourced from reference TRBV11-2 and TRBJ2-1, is EAGVAQSPRYKIIEKRQSVAFWCNPISGHATLYWYQQILGQGPKLLIQFQNNGVVDDSQLPKDRFSAERLKGVDSTLKIQPAKLEDSAVYLCASNGGIAPNNEQFFGPGTRLTVL.